One and the same sample provided the 29 T cell receptor beta chains below, sequenced in a study of beta chain features in type 1 diabetes. TCRB transcripts that were expressed got sequenced, as all of the isolated RNA had been reverse transcribed. Sequenced by immunoSEQ multiplex PCR; TCRdb stores in-frame clones only, minus some. In the table there are fewer than 150,000 clones, 6.9% of which are singletons. Sequences were obtained from central memory CD4+ T cells from blood. These receptors came from a woman in her 30s in good health.

This clone was detected ten times or more. The chain carries TRBV7-2 and TRBJ2-7, with D perhaps TRBD2 (6 bases). The ends were cut back, 1 base at V and 1 base at J, with 8 bases in the middle. Germline loops: CDR1 SGHTA, CDR2 FQGNSA. There are 14 residues in the CDR3. The DNA for the CDR3 is TGTGCCAGCAGCTTAGGCGGGGTATCCTACGAGCAGTACTTC. Protein sequence: CASSLGGVSYEQYF. Filled out from reference TRBV7-2 and TRBJ2-7, the complete variable domain reads GAGVSQSPSNKVTEKGKDVELRCDPISGHTALYWYRQSLGQGLEFLIYFQGNSAPDKSGLPSDRFSAERTGGSVSTLTIQRTQQEDSAVYLCASSLGGVSYEQYFGPGTRLTVT.

The rearrangement links TRBV6-6 to TRBJ2-1; D uncertain. This CDR3 contains 12 residues. V lost 5 bases and J 5 bases, leaving 7 bases between the germline ends. Germline V gene data show CDR1 as MNHNY and CDR2 as SVGAGI (reference sequence). CDR3 loop: CASSRSDNEQFF. The CDR3 region has the DNA TGTGCCAGCAGTCGCTCGGACAATGAGCAGTTCTTC.

This clone occurred a few times. The chain employs TRBV7-8 and TRBJ2-1, with TRBD1 identical over 7 bases. This CDR3 is built from 14 residues. V lost 5 bases and J lost 6; bases outside the gene matches: 7. Germline loops: CDR1 SGHVS, CDR2 FQNEAQ. CDR3 residues: CASSISRDSNEQFF. The DNA of the CDR3 is TGTGCCAGCAGCATAAGCCGGGACAGCAATGAGCAGTTCTTC.

V usage is TRBV27 and J usage is TRBJ1-3, with D uncertain. Germline CDR1 is MNHEY and CDR2 is SMNVEV (reference sequence). V lost 7 bases and J lost 0, with 16 bases in between. The CDR3 runs 16 residues. For the CDR3, the DNA is TGTGCCAGCAAGTTTAGAGGCGGAAACTCTGGAAACACCATATATTTT. Translating it yields CASKFRGGNSGNTIYF.

This sequence joins TRBV30 and TRBJ1-1; D is perhaps TRBD1 (5 bases). This CDR3 contains 14 residues. V was shortened by 5 bases and J by 5 bases, with 18 bases between the two germline ends. CDR1 and CDR2 (germline): GTSNPN, SVGIG (reference sequence). The CDR3 reads CAWERQTGGTEAFF. CDR3 DNA sequence: TGTGCCTGGGAGCGGCAAACGGGGGGAACTGAAGCTTTCTTT.

The rearrangement links TRBV15 to TRBJ2-5; D gene unclear. This CDR3 comprises 16 residues. The germline gives CDR1 LNHNV, CDR2 YYDKDF (reference sequence). Trimming pared 1 base from V and 7 bases from J, leaving 19 bases between. CDR3 in DNA: TGTGCCACCAGCAGAGGGAGATCGCAATATTCGGTGACCCAGTACTTC. Translated, it gives CATSRGRSQYSVTQYF.

The chain couples TRBV5-1 to TRBJ2-5; TRBD1 agrees at 9 bases. Losses at the gene ends were 7 bases for V and 4 bases for J; bases not matched to a gene: 8. The germline V gene encodes CDR1 SGHRS and CDR2 YFSETQ. The CDR3 extends over 14 amino acids. The CDR3, as DNA: TGCGCCAGCGGCGAGGGACAGGGTGGAGAGACCCAGTACTTC. Translation gives CASGEGQGGETQYF.

This clone has only a few counts. The chain couples TRBV7-9 to TRBJ1-1, with TRBD1 matching 8 bases. Germline assignment: CDR1 SEHNR and CDR2 FQNEAQ (reference sequence). This CDR3 is 15 amino acids long. The J segment lost 0 bases and the V segment lost 1 base, leaving 1 base of the junction unmatched. The CDR3 region has the DNA TGTGCCAGCAGCTTAGGACAGGGGCTGAACACTGAAGCTTTCTTT. Encoded protein: CASSLGQGLNTEAFF.

This clone was seen more than once but under ten times. V gene TRBV4-3 combines with J gene TRBJ2-3; 12 bases are a match to TRBD2. With V trimmed by 3 bases and J by 6 bases, 1 base remained unmatched. Germline V gene sequence: CDR1 LGHNA, CDR2 YSLEER. This CDR3 region has 14 residues. The CDR3 is CASSQGTSGDTQYF. The CDR3, as DNA: TGCGCCAGCAGCCAGGGGACTAGCGGGGATACGCAGTATTTT.

CDR3 sequence: CASSGYAGTRETQYF. CDR3 bases: TGTGCCAGCAGTGGCTATGCCGGGACTAGAGAGACCCAGTACTTC. The chain links TRBV25-1 to TRBJ2-5; 8 bases match TRBD2. J was trimmed by 4 bases and V by 4 bases; bases with no gene match: 8. Germline loops: CDR1 MGHDK, CDR2 SYGVNS. The CDR3 extends over 15 amino acids. Combining the CDR3 with reference TRBV25-1 and TRBJ2-5 gives the whole variable domain EADIYQTPRYLVIGTGKKITLECSQTMGHDKMYWYQQDPGMELHLIHYSYGVNSTEKGDLSSESTVSRIRTEHFPLTLESARPSHTSQYLCASSGYAGTRETQYFGPGTRLLVL.

This clone came up a few times. The chain joins TRBV4-1 to TRBJ1-1, with 8 bases aligning to TRBD1. In germline, CDR1 is MGHRA, CDR2 YSYEKL. This CDR3 region has 16 residues. V lost 1 base to trimming and J lost 1 base; unmatched junction nucleotides: 5. CDR3 nucleotides: TGCGCCAGCAGCCAAGGTCCACAGGGGGAGAACACTGAAGCTTTCTTT. Translation gives CASSQGPQGENTEAFF.

This clone has a count of ten or more. This chain links TRBV4-3 with TRBJ2-5; 7 bases are shared with TRBD1. Trimming removed 3 bases from V and 6 bases from J; junction bases left unmatched: 13. Per the germline V gene, CDR1 is LGHNA and CDR2 is YSLEER. This CDR3 spans 16 amino acids. The CDR3 DNA is TGCGCCAGCAGCCAGGAGACAGGGCCGCAAGGGAAGACCCAGTACTTC. Its protein product is CASSQETGPQGKTQYF.

This clone was counted between two and nine times. V usage is TRBV7-9 and J usage is TRBJ2-7, with 14 nucleotides matching TRBD2. This CDR3 region has 16 residues. Germline V lookup: CDR1 SEHNR, CDR2 FQNEAQ (reference sequence). The V and J ends lost 1 base and 5 bases, in that order; junction bases with no gene match: 4. The CDR3 is CASSLGEGLAGDEQYF. The CDR3 bases are TGTGCCAGCAGCTTAGGGGAGGGACTAGCGGGAGACGAGCAGTACTTC.

This clone appeared a few times. The rearrangement uses TRBV19 and TRBJ2-1; 9 bases line up with TRBD2. CDR1 is LNHDA, CDR2 SQIVND, per germline (reference sequence). V lost 4 bases and J lost 4; bases outside the gene matches: 8. The length of the CDR3 is 16 residues. CDR3 bases: TGTGCCAGTAGTAGTAGCGGGAGAGGGGGTTACAATGAGCAGTTCTTC. Amino acids: CASSSSGRGGYNEQFF.

This clone was seen a few times. The chain carries TRBV6-5 and TRBJ1-1, with 10 bases identical to TRBD1. Germline assignment: CDR1 MNHEY and CDR2 SVGAGI. V lost 5 bases to trimming and J lost 6 bases; unmatched junction nucleotides: 6. The CDR3 is 14 amino acids. The DNA for the CDR3 is TGTGCCAGCAGTACCACCGGGACAGGGGCTGAAGCTTTCTTT. Protein product: CASSTTGTGAEAFF.

Many counts were recorded for this clone. The chain is built from TRBV2 and TRBJ2-7, with 7 positions matching TRBD1. V dropped 3 bases and J dropped 0; count of bases not matched to a gene: 8. The germline gives CDR1 SNHLY, CDR2 FYNNEI. This CDR3 contains 16 residues. CDR3 loop: CASSDSGTVSSYEQYF. CDR3 nucleotide sequence: TGTGCCAGCAGTGACTCCGGGACAGTGAGCTCCTACGAGCAGTACTTC.

This clone was seen a few times. The chain carries TRBV6-5 and TRBJ1-2; unclear D gene. Trimming removed 6 bases from V and 9 bases from J, with 17 bases in between. The CDR3 covers 13 residues. In germline, CDR1 is MNHEY, CDR2 SVGAGI. The CDR3 sequence: CASSRGRGASYTF. As DNA, the CDR3 is TGTGCCAGCAGCCGAGGCCGGGGTGCGAGCTACACCTTC.

This clone was counted a few times. The V call is TRBV7-2, the J call TRBJ1-1, with D possibly matching TRBD1 (6 bases). There are 13 residues in the CDR3. The germline V and J ends were trimmed by 6 bases and 4 bases, with 12 bases remaining between them. Germline-derived CDR1 and CDR2 are SGHTA and FQGNSA. The CDR3 DNA sequence: TGTGCCAGCAGGAGAATCAGGGGCACTGAAGCTTTCTTT. This translates into CASRRIRGTEAFF.

This clone turned up a few times. This chain links TRBV6-6 with TRBJ2-7, with 7 bases aligning to TRBD1. The germline gives CDR1 MNHNY, CDR2 SVGAGI (reference sequence). Trimming at V came to 7 bases and at J to 0 bases, leaving 6 bases not matched to a gene. The CDR3 spans 14 residues. CDR3 sequence: CASTRQGPSYEQYF. In DNA form, the CDR3 reads TGTGCCAGCACCCGACAGGGCCCCTCCTACGAGCAGTACTTC.

This clone was counted ten times or more. The chain employs TRBV14 and TRBJ2-4; D ambiguous. Germline loops: CDR1 SGHDN, CDR2 FVKESK. V lost 3 bases and J lost 7, with 16 bases in between. The CDR3 extends over 15 amino acids. CDR3 protein: CASSQMGPIGNIQYF. In DNA, the CDR3 is TGTGCCAGCAGCCAGATGGGCCCTATTGGGAACATTCAGTACTTC.

The chain joins TRBV11-2 to TRBJ2-1; 7 bases align to TRBD2. Unmatched junction bases numbered 7, after V lost 0 bases and J lost 8 bases. CDR1 is SGHAT, CDR2 FQNNGV, per germline. CDR3 length: 15 amino acids. The CDR3 sequence is CASSLELASAHEQFF. CDR3 in DNA: TGTGCCAGCAGCTTAGAACTAGCGTCCGCCCATGAGCAGTTCTTC.

The sample holds many counts of this clone. V gene TRBV5-1 combines with J gene TRBJ2-6; D perhaps matches TRBD2 (6 bases). Germline values: CDR1 SGHRS, CDR2 YFSETQ. Trimming cost V 4 bases and J 2 bases, with 13 bases left between them. This CDR3 region has 16 residues. CDR3 nucleotides: TGCGCCAGCAGCCGGGAGTCGGGCGCTGGGGCCAACGTCCTGACTTTC. It encodes CASSRESGAGANVLTF.

This clone was seen at least ten times. The chain combines TRBV29-1 with TRBJ2-3; a weak D match, TRBD2 (5 bases). From germline, CDR1 is SQVTM and CDR2 ANQGSEA. With 1 base removed from V and 1 base from J, the gap between germline ends came to 18 bases. The CDR3 has 17 amino acids. CDR3 protein: CSVEGADSRRGTDTQYF. The CDR3 nucleotides are TGCAGCGTTGAAGGGGCGGACTCACGACGGGGCACAGATACGCAGTATTTT.

This clone was counted only a few times. The CDR3: CASSPHRVGSYEQYF. The CDR3 DNA reads TGTGCCAGCAGTCCCCACAGGGTTGGATCCTACGAGCAGTACTTC. The gene calls are TRBV28 and TRBJ2-7; maybe TRBD1 (6 bases). Germline CDR1 is MDHEN and CDR2 is SYDVKM. CDR3 length equals 15 residues. Deletions cut 5 bases from V and 1 base from J, with 15 bases between.

The chain combines TRBV18 with TRBJ2-7; 9 bases line up with TRBD1. CDR3 length: 15 amino acids. CDR1 and CDR2 (germline): KGHSH, LQKENI. After removal of 3 bases from V and 6 bases from J, the junction contained 9 bases not matched to a gene. CDR3: CASSPQGQGSGEQYF. CDR3 nucleotide sequence: TGTGCCAGCTCACCTCAGGGACAGGGTTCGGGCGAGCAGTACTTC.

The chain couples TRBV11-3 to TRBJ2-1; 9 bases are shared with TRBD2. CDR3 length: 16 amino acids. V lost 5 bases, J lost 6 bases, and 11 bases stayed unmatched. Germline V gives CDR1 SGHNT, CDR2 YENEEA. The CDR3 nucleotides read TGTGCCAGCAGCCTCCCGTCTAGCGGGATGGGCAATGAGCAGTTCTTC. As protein: CASSLPSSGMGNEQFF.

There are a few counts of this clone. V is TRBV10-3 and J is TRBJ2-7; no reliable D call. This CDR3 region has 11 residues. V was trimmed by 4 bases and J by 4 bases, leaving 5 bases between them. The germline V gene has CDR1 ENHRY and CDR2 SYGVKD. CDR3 sequence: CAISGEYEQYF. CDR3 in DNA: TGTGCCATCAGTGGCGAATACGAGCAGTACTTC.

The table lists this clone with a few counts. The chain recombines TRBV28 with TRBJ1-2, with 7 positions matching TRBD1. The CDR3 runs to 13 residues. Germline V CDR1 and CDR2: MDHEN, SYDVKM. V lost 5 bases and J lost 7; bases outside the gene matches: 7. In nucleotides, the CDR3 is TGTGCCAGCAGTCAAGGACAGGTGCTTGGCTACACCTTC. Residues: CASSQGQVLGYTF.

The genes are TRBV28 and TRBJ2-7; 9 positions agree with TRBD1. J lost 2 bases, V lost 11 bases, and 13 bases had no gene match. The CDR3 consists of 15 residues. CDR1 and CDR2 (germline): MDHEN, SYDVKM. For the CDR3, the DNA is TGTGCCGCACTAGGTTACGGGACAGGGACCTACGAGCAGTACTTC. Protein: CAALGYGTGTYEQYF. Together with reference TRBV28 and TRBJ2-7, the CDR3 gives the full variable domain: DVKVTQSSRYLVKRTGEKVFLECVQDMDHENMFWYRQDPGLGLRLIYFSYDVKMKEKGDIPEGYSVSREKKERFSLILESASTNQTSMYLCAALGYGTGTYEQYFGPGTRLTVT.